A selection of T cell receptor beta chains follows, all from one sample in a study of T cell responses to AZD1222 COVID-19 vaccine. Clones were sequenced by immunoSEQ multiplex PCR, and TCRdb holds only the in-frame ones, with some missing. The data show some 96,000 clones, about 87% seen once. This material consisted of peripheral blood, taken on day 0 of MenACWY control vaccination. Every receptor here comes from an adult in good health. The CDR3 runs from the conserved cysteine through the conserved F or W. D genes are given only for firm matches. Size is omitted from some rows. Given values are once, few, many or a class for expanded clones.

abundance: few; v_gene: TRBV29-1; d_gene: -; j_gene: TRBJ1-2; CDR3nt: TGCAGCGCGGAAGCGGGGAGGGGAGGGTATGGCTACACCTTC; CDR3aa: CSAEAGRGGYGYTF
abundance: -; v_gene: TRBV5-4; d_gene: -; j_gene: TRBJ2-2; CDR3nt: TGTGCCAGCAGCTTGAGACAGACAGTCACCGGGGAGCTGTTTTTT; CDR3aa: CASSLRQTVTGELFF
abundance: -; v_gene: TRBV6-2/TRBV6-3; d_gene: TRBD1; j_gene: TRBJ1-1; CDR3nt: TGTGCCAGCAGCCGTACGGGGGGACAGGCCGGGTATATGAACACTGAAGCTTTCTTT; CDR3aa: CASSRTGGQAGYMNTEAFF
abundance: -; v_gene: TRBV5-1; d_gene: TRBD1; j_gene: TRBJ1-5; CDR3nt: TGCGCCAGCAGCCTCCAGGGGGCTGGTCAGCCCCAGCATTTT; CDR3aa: CASSLQGAGQPQHF
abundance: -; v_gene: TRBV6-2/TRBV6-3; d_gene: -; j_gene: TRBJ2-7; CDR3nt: TGTGCCAGCAGTTTTGCCGGGACCAACTACGAGCAGTACTTC; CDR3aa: CASSFAGTNYEQYF
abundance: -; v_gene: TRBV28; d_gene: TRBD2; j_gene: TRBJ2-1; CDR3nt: TGTGCCAGCAGTTCGCCCGGCGGTAGCGGGAATTACAATGAGCAGTTCTTC; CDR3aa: CASSSPGGSGNYNEQFF
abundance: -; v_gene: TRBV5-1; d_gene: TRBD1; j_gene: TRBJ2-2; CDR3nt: TGCGCCAGCAAAGTGACAGGGCCCGGGGAGCTGTTTTTT; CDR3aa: CASKVTGPGELFF
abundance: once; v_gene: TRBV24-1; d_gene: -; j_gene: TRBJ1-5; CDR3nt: TGTGCCACCAGTGCCGGGACCCAGCCCCAGCATTTT; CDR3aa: CATSAGTQPQHF
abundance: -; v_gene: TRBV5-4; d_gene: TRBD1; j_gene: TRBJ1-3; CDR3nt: TGTGCCAGCAGCACCCGGACAGGGACTGGAAACACCATATATTTT; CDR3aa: CASSTRTGTGNTIYF
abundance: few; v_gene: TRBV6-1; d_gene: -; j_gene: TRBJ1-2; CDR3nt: TGTGCCAGCAGTGAACGGGGGGGAGGGGCCTATGGCTACACCTTC; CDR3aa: CASSERGGGAYGYTF
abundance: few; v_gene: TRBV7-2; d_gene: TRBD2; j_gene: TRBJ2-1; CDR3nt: TGTGCCAGCAGTAGGACTAGTGGAGGCAATGAGCAGTTCTTC; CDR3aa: CASSRTSGGNEQFF
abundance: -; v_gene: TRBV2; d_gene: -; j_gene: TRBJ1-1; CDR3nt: TGTGCCAGCAGTCCAACTTCGGGGACGGACACTGAAGCTTTCTTT; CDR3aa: CASSPTSGTDTEAFF
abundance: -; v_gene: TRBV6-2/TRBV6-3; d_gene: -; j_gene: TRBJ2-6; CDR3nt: TGTGCCAGCAGTTACCGAATAACAGGGGCCAACGTCCTGACTTTC; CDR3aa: CASSYRITGANVLTF
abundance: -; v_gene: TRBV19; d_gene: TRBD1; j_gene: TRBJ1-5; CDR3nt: TGTGCCAGTACCCCACAGACAGGGGCGGTTCAGCCCCAGCATTTT; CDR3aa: CASTPQTGAVQPQHF
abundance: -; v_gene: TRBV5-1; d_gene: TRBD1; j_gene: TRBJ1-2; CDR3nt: TGCGCCAGCAGCTTGGTAACAGGGGCTGGCTACACCTTC; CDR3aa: CASSLVTGAGYTF
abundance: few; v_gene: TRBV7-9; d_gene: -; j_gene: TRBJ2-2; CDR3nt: TGTGCCAGCAGCGAGAGAGGGTACACCGGGGAGCTGTTTTTT; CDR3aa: CASSERGYTGELFF